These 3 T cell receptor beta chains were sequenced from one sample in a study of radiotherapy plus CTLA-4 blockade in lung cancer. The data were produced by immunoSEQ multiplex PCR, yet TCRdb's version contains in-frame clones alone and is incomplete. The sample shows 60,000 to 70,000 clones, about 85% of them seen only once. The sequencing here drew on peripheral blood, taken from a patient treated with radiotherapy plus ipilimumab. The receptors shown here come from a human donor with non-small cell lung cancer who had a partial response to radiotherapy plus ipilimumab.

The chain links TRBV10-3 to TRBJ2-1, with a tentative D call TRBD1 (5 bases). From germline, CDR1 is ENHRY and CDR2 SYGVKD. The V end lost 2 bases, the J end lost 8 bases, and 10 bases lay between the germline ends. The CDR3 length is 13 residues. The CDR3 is CAISERGFDEQFF. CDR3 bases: TGTGCCATCAGTGAGAGGGGTTTCGATGAGCAGTTCTTC.

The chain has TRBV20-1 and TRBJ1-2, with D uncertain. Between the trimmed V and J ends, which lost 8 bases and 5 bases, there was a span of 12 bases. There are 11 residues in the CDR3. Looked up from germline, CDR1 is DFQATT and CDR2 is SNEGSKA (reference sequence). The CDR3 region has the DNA TGCAGTCCTTATGCGGAGTATGGCTACACCTTC. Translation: CSPYAEYGYTF.

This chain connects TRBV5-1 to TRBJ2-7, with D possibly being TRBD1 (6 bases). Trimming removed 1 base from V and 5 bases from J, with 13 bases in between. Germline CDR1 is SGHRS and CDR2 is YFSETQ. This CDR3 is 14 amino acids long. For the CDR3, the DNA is TGCGCCAGCAGCTTGTTGTCCAGGGGAGACGAGCAGTACTTC. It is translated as CASSLLSRGDEQYF.